This is a list of T cell receptor beta chains from one sample in a study of identical twins. TCRdb ran MiXCR on the 5' RACE reads and lists one entry per CDR3 protein. The table records some 230,000 distinct CDR3 sequences, approximately 5.9% of them present only once. These same data were also listed under a study on T cells expressing NK-cell markers.

Sequenced material: CD8+ T cells sorted from blood. All receptors come from a woman aged 18-30 years in good health. Each CDR3 is given with its conserved first and last residue. D genes are given only for firm matches. Clone size is shown for a subset of rows, as once, few, many or a class of expanded clone.

TRBD1,14,TRBV2,few,TRBJ2-1,TGTGCCAGCAGCCAGACAGGGGGCGGGGATGAGCAGTTCTTC,CASSQTGGGDEQFF
TRBD2,15,TRBV5-1,many,TRBJ2-5,TGCGCCAGCAGCTTCACTAGCGGGGGGTTGGAGACCCAGTACTTC,CASSFTSGGLETQYF
-,16,TRBV7-6,many,TRBJ1-2,TGTGCCAGCAGCTTAGAGGTGGGAGGTAGCATCGGTGGCTACACCTTC,CASSLEVGGSIGGYTF
-,11,TRBV15,many,TRBJ2-3,TGTGCCACCAGCAGAGTAGATACGCAGTATTTT,CATSRVDTQYF
-,16,TRBV4-1,-,TRBJ2-2,TGCGCCAGCAGCCCATCAAGGGTTGGGAACACCGGGGAGCTGTTTTTT,CASSPSRVGNTGELFF
-,13,TRBV20-1,many,TRBJ2-7,TGCAGTGCTAGGACGGGGAATGCCTACGAGCAGTACTTC,CSARTGNAYEQYF
TRBD1,12,TRBV7-9,few,TRBJ1-1,TGTGCCAGCAGCTTAGGGGGACAGGGAGCTTTCTTT,CASSLGGQGAFF
TRBD2,15,TRBV3-1,many,TRBJ2-7,TGTGCCAGCAGCTCACCCGCTAGCGGAACCTACGAGCAGTACTTC,CASSSPASGTYEQYF
-,14,TRBV4-1,-,TRBJ1-6,TGCGCCAGCAGCCAAGAAGCATCGGATGGGGCCCTCCACTTT,CASSQEASDGALHF
TRBD1,15,TRBV6-2/TRBV6-3,many,TRBJ1-5,TGTGCCAGCATTCCGGGACAGGGGATCGGTCAGCCCCAGCATTTT,CASIPGQGIGQPQHF